This T cell receptor beta chain was obtained from a study of T cell repertoires in cytomegalovirus infection. Overall study: Both recently identified HLA-C-restricted and well-studied HLA-B-restricted CMV epitopes were used in the study.

The study's findings and limits: Cumulated frequencies of public TCR beta families served to identify carriers of CMV plus the relevant HLA.

The germline V gene encodes CDR1 LGHNA and CDR2 YSLEER. This CDR3 contains 16 residues. Trimming left V 1 base short and J 0 bases short, with 12 bases between. One entry per CDR3 protein results from TCRdb running MiXCR on the reads. Of some 480,000 distinct CDR3 sequences in the sample, 33% are singletons; the top ten hold roughly a sixth. Worth noting for this clonotype: What it recognizes is unknown.

The sequencing here drew on cultured PBMCs, taken from culture after CMV antigen stimulation. The origin of this receptor is a human donor in good health (CMV status not recorded). Some clones in this sample may be carry-over from other donors' samples. The chain is built from TRBV4-3 and TRBJ1-1; D perhaps matches TRBD1 (5 bases). CDR3 coding DNA: TGCGCCAGCAGCCAAGGAGTAGGGGCAATGAACACTGAAGCTTTCTTT. Protein: CASSQGVGAMNTEAFF.